Shown below are 14 T cell receptor beta chains from a single sample sequenced in a study of T-cell reconstitution after alpha-beta-depleted transplantation in children. The TCRbeta library was prepared with unique molecular identifiers. Using its own MiXCR run on the PCR reads, TCRdb lists one record per CDR3 protein. The profile shows around 960,000 distinct CDR3 sequences, about 26% of them singletons. Sample: PBMCs, mostly from graft donor cells, taken 360 days after TCRalphabeta/CD19-depleted stem cell transplant. These receptors were taken from a boy under two years old who had a stem cell transplant for SCID, so the T cells may come from the graft donor.

This rearrangement joins TRBV6-2 or TRBV6-3 to TRBJ2-3; 14 nucleotides line up with TRBD2. With V trimmed by 0 bases and J by 2 bases, 13 bases remained unmatched. The CDR3 is 21 amino acids. Germline assignment: CDR1 MNHEY and CDR2 SVGEGT. The chain's CDR3 is CASSYSIGLAGGLASTDTQYF. The CDR3 DNA reads as TGTGCCAGCAGTTACTCGATAGGACTAGCGGGGGGCCTAGCATCCACAGATACGCAGTATTTT.

The chain has TRBV6-5 and TRBJ2-7, with TRBD1 matching over 9 bases. V was pared by 6 bases and J by 4 bases, with 7 bases of the junction left unmatched. Germline loops: CDR1 MNHEY, CDR2 SVGAGI. The CDR3 has 14 amino acids. The CDR3 here is CASRDSGTGYEQYF. The CDR3 DNA sequence: TGTGCCAGCAGGGACTCCGGGACAGGGTACGAGCAGTACTTC.

The J gene is TRBJ1-1, the V gene TRBV6-1; D gene unclear. The CDR3 is 13 amino acids. V shed 7 bases and J shed 5 bases, with 14 bases lying between them. CDR1 is MNHNS, CDR2 SASEGT, per germline. CDR3 amino acids: CASIWTYETEAFF. In DNA, the CDR3 is TGTGCCAGCATCTGGACCTACGAAACTGAAGCTTTCTTT.

This clonotype turned up a few times. The chain recombines TRBV5-1 with TRBJ2-3; D unresolved. Per germline, CDR1 SGHRS and CDR2 YFSETQ. The CDR3 totals 14 residues. Trimming removed 2 bases from V and 5 bases from J, with 12 bases in between. The CDR3, as DNA: TGCGCCAGCAGCTTAGCAGGCTTTCAAGATACGCAGTATTTT. Translated, it gives CASSLAGFQDTQYF.

The chain links TRBV9 to TRBJ2-3; 7 bases are shared with TRBD1. CDR1 and CDR2 from the germline V gene are SGDLS and YYNGEE. The CDR3 is 17 amino acids. After removal of 2 bases from V and 4 bases from J, the junction contained 13 bases not matched to a gene. CDR3 amino acids: CASSVSGTGDTADTQYF. The CDR3 DNA follows: TGTGCCAGCAGCGTTTCGGGAACAGGGGATACCGCAGATACGCAGTATTTT.

The CDR3 nucleotides read TGTGCCAGCAGTGGGACGGGACAGGGGAGCGGCTACACCTTC. It yields the protein CASSGTGQGSGYTF. The rearrangement joins TRBV6-1 to TRBJ1-2; 10 bases line up with TRBD1. Germline V gene data show CDR1 as MNHNS and CDR2 as SASEGT. The CDR3 loop spans 14 amino acids. Trimming removed 4 bases from V and 8 bases from J; junction bases left unmatched: 7.

J is TRBJ2-7 and V is TRBV12-3 or TRBV12-4; maybe TRBD1 (5 bases). The CDR3 is 15 amino acids. Trimming took 2 bases from V and 2 from J, leaving 13 bases between them. The CDR3 sequence: CASSLSSPGTYEQYF. The CDR3 bases are TGTGCCAGCAGTTTAAGCTCCCCAGGGACCTACGAGCAGTACTTC.

The rearrangement uses TRBV4-2 and TRBJ1-1; D remains ambiguous. Trimming cost V 0 bases and J 3 bases, with 14 bases left between them. CDR1 is LGHNA and CDR2 is YNFKEQ in the germline V gene. There are 16 residues in the CDR3. The chain's CDR3 is CASSQEGGPSYTEAFF. The CDR3 bases are TGTGCCAGCAGCCAAGAAGGCGGACCTTCCTACACTGAAGCTTTCTTT.

The chain combines TRBV6-1 with TRBJ1-2; D might be TRBD1 (6 bases). The CDR3 has 13 residues. Germline V gene data show CDR1 as MNHNS and CDR2 as SASEGT. The V end was cut by 6 bases, the J end by 4 bases, with 12 bases between. CDR3 nucleotides: TGTGCCAGCAGCGTCGACAGGACCTATGGCTACACCTTC. It codes for CASSVDRTYGYTF.

This rearrangement joins TRBV5-1 to TRBJ1-1, with 8 bases fitting TRBD1. The germline CDR1 and CDR2 sequences are SGHRS and YFSETQ. J lost 1 base, V lost 7 bases, and 9 bases had no gene match. The CDR3 consists of 15 residues. CDR3: CASASTGTGNTEAFF. The DNA for the CDR3 is TGCGCCAGCGCTTCCACCGGGACAGGGAACACTGAAGCTTTCTTT.

This clonotype has just a few counts. The V call is TRBV2, the J call TRBJ1-5, with D possibly matching TRBD1 (5 bases). The length of the CDR3 is 15 residues. Trimming shortened V by 8 bases and J by 6 bases, and 20 bases separated the two germline ends. Germline V gives CDR1 SNHLY, CDR2 FYNNEI. The CDR3 DNA reads as TGTGCCAGCGGGGGGAGTGCTTATAGTGGTCAGCCCCAGCATTTT. Its translation is CASGGSAYSGQPQHF. The full variable domain, its missing parts supplied by reference TRBV2 and TRBJ1-5, is EPEVTQTPSHQVTQMGQEVILRCVPISNHLYFYWYRQILGQKVEFLVSFYNNEISEKSEIFDDQFSVERPDGSNFTLKIRSTKLEDSAMYFCASGGSAYSGQPQHFGDGTRLSIL.

This clonotype was observed a handful of times. J is TRBJ2-3 and V is TRBV12-3 or TRBV12-4; 10 nucleotides line up with TRBD2. Unmatched junction bases numbered 4, after V lost 2 bases and J lost 2 bases. There are 16 residues in the CDR3. As DNA, the CDR3 is TGTGCCAGCAGTTTAATCCTAGCGGGGGCCACAGATACGCAGTATTTT. It is translated as CASSLILAGATDTQYF.

The chain couples TRBV24-1 to TRBJ2-3, with D possibly called TRBD1 or TRBD2 (5 bases each). Trimming pared 4 bases from V and 7 bases from J, leaving 20 bases between. The germline gives CDR1 KGHDR, CDR2 SFDVKD. The CDR3 contains 16 residues. The CDR3 coding sequence is TGTGCCACCAGTGACCCACCGGGGCCTCTTTTGAATACGCAGTATTTT. This sequence encodes CATSDPPGPLLNTQYF.

This clonotype was observed a handful of times. The chain uses TRBV5-1 and TRBJ2-5; D is unresolved. Germline CDR1 SGHRS, CDR2 YFSETQ. V lost 0 bases and J 0 bases, leaving 9 bases between the germline ends. The CDR3 loop spans 15 amino acids. The CDR3 here is CASSLGPQYQETQYF. In DNA, the CDR3 is TGCGCCAGCAGCTTGGGGCCGCAGTACCAAGAGACCCAGTACTTC.